This record covers a single T cell receptor (beta chain). This clone came up a few times. Its binding antigen is unknown. The input lacks base qualities; no much larger clone sits a single base away. This entry is derived from a study of neoadjuvant anti-PD-1 for oral cavity cancer (dated by TCRdb to the early 2020s). Study-wide context: Patients mostly received three to four biweekly doses of nivolumab at 3 mg/kg before curative-intent surgical resection. There were about a dozen patients in the parent correlative cohort, and the response rate was less than 40%. Under RECIST 1.1, patients with complete response, partial response or stable disease were classed as responders, and patients with progression were classed as non-responders. Patients who did not progress were given a fourth nivolumab dose at about day 43 and had definitive surgical resection on days 50-56. What the study reported, not specific to this receptor: Greater tumor shrinkage was correlated with larger post-treatment sizes of preexisting intratumoral clones, suggesting that expansion of preexisting clones contributed to response. Only a few patients per response group were included in the TCR analyses, and larger cohorts for validation were called for by the authors. A higher pretreatment blood Treg/Th17 ratio correlated with both higher pretreatment blood TCRbeta clonality and lower post-treatment tumor TCRbeta clonality.

For survey sequencing of tumor libraries, mostly approximately 5.2 ug of input genomic DNA was used, and two replicates were run per sample. The immunoSEQ hsTCRbeta kit was used to prepare TCRbeta libraries according to the manufacturer's instructions. The completed libraries were mixed into a single pool at 3 nM, then sequenced with an Illumina NovaSeq 6000 S4 flow cell. The original pipeline was this. Raw data preprocessing and quality control were performed with the immunoSEQ Analyzer. The analysis was restricted to productive rearrangements, with each unique CDR3 amino acid sequence defining a clonotype. Repertoire clonality was estimated as the Gini-Simpson index, which was computed with the R package tcR. Student's t test was used to compare Gini indices, while Pearson correlation assessed associations with tumor size change. The clones in this table, taken by TCRdb from immuneACCESS, are in-frame only. Not every clone is retained; where verified, under half of the shortfall comes from an unresolved V gene, and the cause of the rest is unknown. That table furnishes V, J and clone size, whereas the DNA furnished D and trimming. The table for this sample lists 13,000 or so clones; around 58% of them were counted only once. 12% of the sample lies in the top ten.

The time point label for this specimen denotes: before neoadjuvant nivolumab. Patients had been newly diagnosed with stage II-IVA oral cavity squamous cell carcinoma, and no prior systemic or radiation treatment had been given to the patients. The cohort consisted of patients with HPV-negative, locally advanced oral cavity squamous cell carcinoma. The samples were drawn from a longitudinal correlative study tied to a single-arm phase II trial testing neoadjuvant nivolumab in oral cavity squamous cell carcinoma. Subject-matched pre- and post-treatment PBMCs and tumors from three responders and three non-responders were subjected to genomic DNA-based TCRbeta sequencing. Genomic DNA was isolated from tumor tissue using the Maxwell RSC DNA from Tissue kit. This TCR came from a person aged 40 to 85 with oral cavity squamous cell carcinoma. The sequencing here drew on tumor tissue, taken before nivolumab (anti-PD-1) treatment.

The DNA reads TGTGCCAGCAGTAGAGGGCTAGCGGGAGTTGAGACCCAGTACTTC. Its protein is CASSRGLAGVETQYF. This receptor chain uses TRBV25-1 and TRBJ2-5; 10 central nucleotides agree with TRBD2. Reading the germline V gene gives CDR1 MGHDK and CDR2 SYGVNS. The V end gives up 5 bases and the J end 5 bases, leaving 8 bases in the junction not matched to a gene. Counted from cysteine to phenylalanine, this CDR3 has 15 amino acids. Only CDR3 DNA remains: 45 bases, in frame from the first base.